Each of the 5 T cell receptor beta chains below was sequenced from the same sample in a study of blood T cell repertoires in COVID-19. TCRdb keeps only in-frame clones here, not all; method: immunoSEQ multiplex PCR. Of roughly 260,000 clones listed, roughly 80% are singletons. Sequencing was performed on peripheral blood. The receptors shown here come from a woman aged 80 or over with active or convalescent COVID-19.

The gene calls are TRBV19 and TRBJ2-2; D remains unclear. This CDR3 has 12 amino acids. Germline assignment: CDR1 LNHDA and CDR2 SQIVND (reference sequence). The germline V and J ends were trimmed by 3 bases and 3 bases, with 2 bases remaining between them. This chain's CDR3 is CASSIDTGELFF. For the CDR3, the DNA is TGTGCCAGTAGTATCGACACCGGGGAGCTGTTTTTT.

Only a few counts were recorded for this clone. The chain employs TRBV9 and TRBJ2-2; D perhaps matches TRBD1 (6 bases). CDR3 length: 15 residues. Germline V gene sequence: CDR1 SGDLS, CDR2 YYNGEE. V was cut by 1 base and J by 3 bases, with 10 bases left in between. The CDR3 loop is CASSVSPGDTGELFF. In nucleotides, the CDR3 is TGTGCCAGCAGCGTAAGCCCAGGGGACACCGGGGAGCTGTTTTTT.

The rearrangement joins TRBV2 to TRBJ2-3, with D unresolved. In germline, CDR1 is SNHLY, CDR2 FYNNEI. This CDR3 spans 14 amino acids. V dropped 4 bases and J dropped 5 bases, with 13 bases sitting between them. The chain's CDR3 is CASSAPLTRDTQYF. The CDR3 DNA is TGTGCCAGCAGTGCTCCACTAACACGAGATACGCAGTATTTT. Full variable domain (remainder filled in from reference TRBV2 and TRBJ2-3): EPEVTQTPSHQVTQMGQEVILRCVPISNHLYFYWYRQILGQKVEFLVSFYNNEISEKSEIFDDQFSVERPDGSNFTLKIRSTKLEDSAMYFCASSAPLTRDTQYFGPGTRLTVL.

This chain uses TRBV7-8 with TRBJ1-1; D ambiguous. Germline loops: CDR1 SGHVS, CDR2 FQNEAQ. This CDR3 comprises 21 residues. V lost 2 bases and J lost 7, with 35 bases in between. Written as DNA, the CDR3 is TGTGCCAGCAGCTTAATAAGGAGTGGGAGGGAGAACTTCGTCTTGTGGCATGAAGCTTTCTTT. This encodes CASSLIRSGRENFVLWHEAFF.

The gene calls are TRBV30 and TRBJ2-3; D gene unclear. CDR1 is GTSNPN, CDR2 SVGIG, per germline (reference sequence). The CDR3 is 14 residues long. V lost 5 bases, J lost 2 bases, and 14 bases lay in between. The DNA for the CDR3 is TGTGCCTGGGCCATGTTTGGGCACACAGATACGCAGTATTTT. Its translation is CAWAMFGHTDTQYF.